One sample yielded the 6 T cell receptor beta chains listed below, sequenced in a study of identical twins. TCRdb called the 5' RACE reads again in MiXCR, with one record for every CDR3 protein. The sample contains hundreds of thousands of distinct CDR3 sequences, roughly 8% of which appear only once. These same records also appear under a second study, on yellow fever vaccine responses in identical twins.

The sample comprised PBMCs. These receptors all stem from a woman younger than 30 in good health.

This clonotype showed up just a few times. This chain uses TRBV20-1 with TRBJ2-7, with TRBD2 as a possible D gene (6 bases). Trimming removed 5 bases from V and 5 bases from J, with 16 bases in between. The CDR3 is 13 amino acids. Germline V gene lookup returns CDR1 DFQATT and CDR2 SNEGSKA (reference sequence). DNA for the CDR3: TGCAGTGCTCCCGCAGGAGCGGGTGACGAGCAGTACTTC. This codes for CSAPAGAGDEQYF.

Here the CDR3 reads CATSDADITNEQFF. The CDR3 DNA is TGTGCCACCAGTGATGCTGACATCACGAATGAGCAGTTCTTC. The chain has TRBV24-1 and TRBJ2-1; D gene unclear. Germline V lookup: CDR1 KGHDR, CDR2 SFDVKD. V gave up 3 bases and J gave up 7 bases, with 12 bases separating them. The CDR3 consists of 14 residues.

This clonotype was found many times. The V call is TRBV12-3 or TRBV12-4, the J call TRBJ1-1; the D is unclear. This CDR3 spans 14 amino acids. Trimming removed 2 bases at V and 0 bases at J, with 7 bases between. The CDR3 region has the DNA TGTGCCAGCAGTTTAATTCGAGTGAACACTGAAGCTTTCTTT. It specifies CASSLIRVNTEAFF.

This clonotype was seen a handful of times. The gene calls are TRBV7-9 and TRBJ2-1; 9 nucleotides match TRBD1. Germline assignment: CDR1 SEHNR and CDR2 FQNEAQ (reference sequence). The CDR3 spans 16 residues. After removal of 5 bases from V and 8 bases from J, the junction contained 13 bases not matched to a gene. CDR3 residues: CASSRKQGAHMDEQFF. The CDR3 DNA reads as TGTGCCAGCAGCCGAAAACAGGGGGCCCACATGGATGAGCAGTTCTTC.

This clonotype was seen at least ten times. This chain links TRBV3-1 with TRBJ2-3; TRBD1 matches at 9 bases. The CDR3 has 18 residues. CDR1 and CDR2 (germline): LGHDT, YNNKEL (reference sequence). The ends lost 3 bases at V and 7 bases at J; junction bases unmatched: 17. CDR3 DNA: TGTGCCAGCAGCCAGCGTCCGGGACAGGGATCCGGGGGGAATACGCAGTATTTT. This encodes CASSQRPGQGSGGNTQYF.

This clonotype was picked up a small number of times. The chain links TRBV6-5 to TRBJ1-6, with a tentative D call TRBD1 (5 bases). The CDR3 is 15 residues long. CDR1 is MNHEY and CDR2 is SVGAGI in the germline V gene. The V end was cut by 4 bases, the J end by 5 bases, with 12 bases between. DNA of the CDR3: TGTGCCAGCAGTTTGGGGGGGACGAATAATTCACCCCTCCACTTT. This sequence encodes CASSLGGTNNSPLHF.